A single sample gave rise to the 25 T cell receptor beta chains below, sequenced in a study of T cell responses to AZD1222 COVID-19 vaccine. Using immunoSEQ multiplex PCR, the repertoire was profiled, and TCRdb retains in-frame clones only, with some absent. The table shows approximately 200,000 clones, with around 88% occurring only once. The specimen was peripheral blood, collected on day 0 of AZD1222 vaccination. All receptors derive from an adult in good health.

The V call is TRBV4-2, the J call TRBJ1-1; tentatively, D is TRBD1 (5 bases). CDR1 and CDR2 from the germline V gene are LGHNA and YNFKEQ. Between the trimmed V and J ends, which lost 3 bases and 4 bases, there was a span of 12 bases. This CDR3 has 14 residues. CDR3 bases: TGTGCCAGCAGCCATCTACAGGACGCCACTGAAGCTTTCTTT. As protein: CASSHLQDATEAFF.

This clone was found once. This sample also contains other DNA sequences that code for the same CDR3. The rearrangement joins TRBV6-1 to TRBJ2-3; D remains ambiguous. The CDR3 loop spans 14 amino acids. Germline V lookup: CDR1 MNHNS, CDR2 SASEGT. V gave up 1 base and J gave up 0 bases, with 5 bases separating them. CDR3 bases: TGTGCCAGCAGTGAAGGGGTTAGCACAGATACGCAGTATTTT. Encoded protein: CASSEGVSTDTQYF.

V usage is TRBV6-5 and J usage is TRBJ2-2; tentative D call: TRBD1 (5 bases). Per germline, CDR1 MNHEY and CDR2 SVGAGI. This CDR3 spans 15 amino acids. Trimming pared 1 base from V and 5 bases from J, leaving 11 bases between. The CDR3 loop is CASSYWAGSTGELFF. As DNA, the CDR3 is TGTGCCAGCAGTTACTGGGCAGGGTCAACCGGGGAGCTGTTTTTT.

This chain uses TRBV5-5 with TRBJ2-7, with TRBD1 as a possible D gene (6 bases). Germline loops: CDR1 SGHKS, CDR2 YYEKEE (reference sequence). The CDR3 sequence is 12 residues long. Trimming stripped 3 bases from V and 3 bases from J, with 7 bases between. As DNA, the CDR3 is TGTGCCAGCAGCTCGGACAGCTACGAGCAGTACTTC. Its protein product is CASSSDSYEQYF.

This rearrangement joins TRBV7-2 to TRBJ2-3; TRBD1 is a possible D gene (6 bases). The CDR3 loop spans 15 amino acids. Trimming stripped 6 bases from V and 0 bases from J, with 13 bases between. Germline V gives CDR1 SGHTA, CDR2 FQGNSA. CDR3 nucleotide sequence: TGTGCCAGCAGATCCGGGACACGCAGCACAGATACGCAGTATTTT. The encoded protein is CASRSGTRSTDTQYF.

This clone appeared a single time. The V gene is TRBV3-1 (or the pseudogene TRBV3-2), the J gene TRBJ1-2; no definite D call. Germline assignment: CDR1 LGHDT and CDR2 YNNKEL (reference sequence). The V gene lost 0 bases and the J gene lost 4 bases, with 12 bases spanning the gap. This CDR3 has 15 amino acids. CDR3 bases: TGTGCCAGCAGCCAAGAAGGCGGCCTGTTCTATGGCTACACCTTC. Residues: CASSQEGGLFYGYTF.

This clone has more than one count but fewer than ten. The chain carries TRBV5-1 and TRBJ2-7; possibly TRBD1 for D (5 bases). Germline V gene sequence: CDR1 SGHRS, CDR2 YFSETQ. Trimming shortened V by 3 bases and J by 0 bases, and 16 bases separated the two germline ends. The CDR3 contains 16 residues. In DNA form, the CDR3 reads TGCGCCAGCAGCTCGGCTAAGCAGACAGTCTCCTACGAGCAGTACTTC. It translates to CASSSAKQTVSYEQYF.

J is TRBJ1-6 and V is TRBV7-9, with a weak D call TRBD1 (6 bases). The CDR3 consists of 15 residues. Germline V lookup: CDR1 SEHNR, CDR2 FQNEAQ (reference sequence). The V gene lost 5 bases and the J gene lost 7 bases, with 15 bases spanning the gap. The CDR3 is CASSPPRGPNSPLHF. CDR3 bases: TGTGCCAGCAGCCCACCCAGGGGACCCAATTCACCCCTCCACTTT.

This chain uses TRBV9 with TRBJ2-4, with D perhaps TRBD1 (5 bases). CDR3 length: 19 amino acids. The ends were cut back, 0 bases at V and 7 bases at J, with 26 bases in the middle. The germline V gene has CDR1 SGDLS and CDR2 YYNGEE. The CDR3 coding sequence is TGTGCCAGCAGCGTAGCCGCCAGGGCGGTTGTTCGTACTGGGAACATTCAGTACTTC. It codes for CASSVAARAVVRTGNIQYF.

CDR3 loop: CASSPRGAQETQYF. The CDR3, as DNA: TGCGCCAGCAGCCCCAGGGGGGCCCAAGAGACCCAGTACTTC. The chain couples TRBV5-1 to TRBJ2-5, with a weak D call TRBD1 (7 bases). This CDR3 region has 14 residues. V dropped 4 bases and J dropped 1 base, with 11 bases sitting between them. The germline V gene has CDR1 SGHRS and CDR2 YFSETQ.

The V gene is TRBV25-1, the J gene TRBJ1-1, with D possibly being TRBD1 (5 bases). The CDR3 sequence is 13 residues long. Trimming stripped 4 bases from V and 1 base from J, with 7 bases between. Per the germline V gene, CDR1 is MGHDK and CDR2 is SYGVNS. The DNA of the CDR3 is TGTGCCAGCAGTGGCGGGACGAACACTGAAGCTTTCTTT. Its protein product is CASSGGTNTEAFF. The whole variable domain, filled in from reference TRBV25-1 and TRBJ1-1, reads EADIYQTPRYLVIGTGKKITLECSQTMGHDKMYWYQQDPGMELHLIHYSYGVNSTEKGDLSSESTVSRIRTEHFPLTLESARPSHTSQYLCASSGGTNTEAFFGQGTRLTVV.

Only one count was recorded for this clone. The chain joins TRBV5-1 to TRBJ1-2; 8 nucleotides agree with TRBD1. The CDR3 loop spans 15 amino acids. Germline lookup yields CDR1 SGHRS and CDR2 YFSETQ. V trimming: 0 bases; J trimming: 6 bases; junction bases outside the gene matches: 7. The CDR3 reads CASSLEGRGLDGYTF. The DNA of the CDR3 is TGCGCCAGCAGCTTGGAGGGCAGGGGGCTCGATGGCTACACCTTC.

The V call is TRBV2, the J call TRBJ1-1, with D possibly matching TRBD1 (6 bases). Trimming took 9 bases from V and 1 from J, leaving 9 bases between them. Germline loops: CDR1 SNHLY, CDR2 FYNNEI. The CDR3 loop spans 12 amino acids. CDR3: CASRRGNTEAFF. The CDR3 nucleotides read TGTGCCAGTCGCAGGGGGAACACTGAAGCTTTCTTT. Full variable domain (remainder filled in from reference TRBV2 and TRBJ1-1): EPEVTQTPSHQVTQMGQEVILRCVPISNHLYFYWYRQILGQKVEFLVSFYNNEISEKSEIFDDQFSVERPDGSNFTLKIRSTKLEDSAMYFCASRRGNTEAFFGQGTRLTVV.

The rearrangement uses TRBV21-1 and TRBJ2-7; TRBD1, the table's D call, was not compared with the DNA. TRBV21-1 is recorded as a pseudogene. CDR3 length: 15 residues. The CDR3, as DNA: TGTGCCAGCAGCAAGAGGGACAGGGTGCCCTACGAGCAGTACTTC. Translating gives CASSKRDRVPYEQYF.

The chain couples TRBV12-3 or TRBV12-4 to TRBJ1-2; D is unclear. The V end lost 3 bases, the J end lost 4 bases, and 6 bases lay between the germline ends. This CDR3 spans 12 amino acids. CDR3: CASSFFGYGYTF. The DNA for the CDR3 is TGTGCCAGCAGTTTTTTTGGCTATGGCTACACCTTC.

DNA of the CDR3: TGTGCCAGCAGTATCCGGGGTGCGGGGAACACTGAAGCTTTCTTT. This gives the protein CASSIRGAGNTEAFF. The rearrangement links TRBV6-5 to TRBJ1-1; D not resolved. Germline lookup yields CDR1 MNHEY and CDR2 SVGAGI. The length of the CDR3 is 15 residues. Deletions cut 5 bases from V and 1 base from J, with 14 bases between.

In DNA form, the CDR3 reads TGTGCCAGCAGCGTAGGGTCGGGGGCCTGGCGACAAGAGACCCAGTACTTC. It translates to CASSVGSGAWRQETQYF. This chain joins TRBV9 and TRBJ2-5; D is perhaps TRBD1 or TRBD2 (6 bases each). The CDR3 runs to 17 residues. V dropped 0 bases and J dropped 2 bases, with 17 bases sitting between them. Germline lookup yields CDR1 SGDLS and CDR2 YYNGEE.

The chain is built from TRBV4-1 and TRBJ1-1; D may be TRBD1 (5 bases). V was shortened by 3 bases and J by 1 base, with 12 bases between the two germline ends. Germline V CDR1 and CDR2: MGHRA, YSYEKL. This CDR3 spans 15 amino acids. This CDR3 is CASSQPTRGNTEAFF. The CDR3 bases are TGCGCCAGCAGCCAGCCCACAAGGGGGAACACTGAAGCTTTCTTT.

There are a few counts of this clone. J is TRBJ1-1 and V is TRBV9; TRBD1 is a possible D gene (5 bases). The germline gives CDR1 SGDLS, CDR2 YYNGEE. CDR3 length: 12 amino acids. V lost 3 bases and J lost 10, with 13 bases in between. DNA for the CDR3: TGTGCCAGCAGCGAGCTGGTGGGGGGAGCTTTCTTT. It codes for CASSELVGGAFF.

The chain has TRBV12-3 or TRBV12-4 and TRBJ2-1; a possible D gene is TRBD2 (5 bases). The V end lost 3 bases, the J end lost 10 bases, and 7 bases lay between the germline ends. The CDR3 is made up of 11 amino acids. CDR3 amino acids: CASSFGGEQFF. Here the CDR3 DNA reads TGTGCCAGCAGTTTTGGAGGCGAGCAGTTCTTC.

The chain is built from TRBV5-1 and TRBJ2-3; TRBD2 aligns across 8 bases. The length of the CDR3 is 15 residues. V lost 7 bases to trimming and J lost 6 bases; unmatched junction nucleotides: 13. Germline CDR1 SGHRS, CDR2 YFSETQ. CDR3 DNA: TGCGCCAGCTCGGGGGGGGACCCGGACTGGGATACGCAGTATTTT. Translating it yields CASSGGDPDWDTQYF.

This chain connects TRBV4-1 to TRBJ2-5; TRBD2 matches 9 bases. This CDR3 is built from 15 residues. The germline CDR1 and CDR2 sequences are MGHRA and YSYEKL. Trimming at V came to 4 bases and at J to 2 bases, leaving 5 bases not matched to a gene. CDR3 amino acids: CASSRVAGVQETQYF. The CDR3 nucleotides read TGCGCCAGCAGCCGAGTAGCGGGGGTGCAAGAGACCCAGTACTTC.

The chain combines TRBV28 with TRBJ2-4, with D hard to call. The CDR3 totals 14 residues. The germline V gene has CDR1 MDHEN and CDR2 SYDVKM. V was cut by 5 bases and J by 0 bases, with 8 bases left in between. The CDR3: CASSVWGAKNIQYF. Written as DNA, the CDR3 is TGTGCCAGCAGTGTGTGGGGAGCCAAAAACATTCAGTACTTC.

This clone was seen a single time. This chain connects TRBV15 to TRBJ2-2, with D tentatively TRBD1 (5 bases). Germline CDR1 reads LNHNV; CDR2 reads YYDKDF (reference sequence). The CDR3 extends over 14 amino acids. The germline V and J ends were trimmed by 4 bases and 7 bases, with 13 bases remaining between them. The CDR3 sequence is CATSMLRGNGELFF. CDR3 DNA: TGTGCCACCAGCATGCTAAGGGGAAACGGGGAGCTGTTTTTT. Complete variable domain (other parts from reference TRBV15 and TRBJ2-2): DAMVIQNPRYQVTQFGKPVTLSCSQTLNHNVMYWYQQKSSQAPKLLFHYYDKDFNNEADTPDNFQSRRPNTSFCFLDIRSPGLGDTAMYLCATSMLRGNGELFFGEGSRLTVL.

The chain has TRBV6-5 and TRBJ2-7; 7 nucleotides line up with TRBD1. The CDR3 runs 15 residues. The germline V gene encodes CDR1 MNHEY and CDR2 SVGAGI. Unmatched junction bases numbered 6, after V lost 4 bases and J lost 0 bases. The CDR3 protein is CASSFDRVSSYEQYF. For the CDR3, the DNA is TGTGCCAGCAGTTTCGACAGGGTTAGCTCCTACGAGCAGTACTTC.